These 25 T cell receptor beta chains were sequenced from one sample in a study of cytomegalovirus exposure and HLA in healthy donors. Vbeta (60) and Jbeta (13) primers were used in the PCR. Generated by immunoSEQ multiplex PCR, the TCRdb table keeps only in-frame clones and is missing some. This specimen shows some 120,000 clones; the ten leading clones hold around 7%. Sequenced input: PBMCs. The origin of the receptors is a man aged 35 to 55 in good health and CMV-seropositive.

V usage is TRBV25-1 and J usage is TRBJ2-5; tentatively, D is TRBD1 (6 bases). CDR1 is MGHDK and CDR2 is SYGVNS in the germline V gene. The CDR3 extends over 16 amino acids. The germline V and J ends were trimmed by 1 base and 2 bases, with 14 bases remaining between them. The CDR3 sequence is CASSESMQGIQETQYF. The CDR3 DNA sequence: TGTGCCAGCAGTGAATCGATGCAGGGGATACAAGAGACCCAGTACTTC.

The CDR3 loop reads CASSLGTGEQYF. The CDR3, as DNA: TGCGCCAGCAGCTTGGGTACGGGGGAGCAGTACTTC. The chain couples TRBV5-1 to TRBJ2-7; possible D gene TRBD2, 5 bases. The V end was cut by 0 bases, the J end by 7 bases, with 8 bases between. This CDR3 is built from 12 residues. Germline lookup yields CDR1 SGHRS and CDR2 YFSETQ.

The genes are TRBV20-1 and TRBJ1-1; D may be TRBD1 (5 bases). The CDR3 length is 11 residues. Trimming took 5 bases from V and 8 from J, leaving 12 bases between them. CDR1 is DFQATT, CDR2 SNEGSKA, per germline (reference sequence). DNA for the CDR3: TGCAGTGCTGCGGGACGTGTGGAAGCTTTCTTT. Its translation is CSAAGRVEAFF.

The rearrangement uses TRBV2 and TRBJ2-3, with 13 bases aligning to TRBD2. Germline V gene data show CDR1 as SNHLY and CDR2 as FYNNEI. Unmatched junction bases numbered 4, after V lost 4 bases and J lost 6 bases. The length of the CDR3 is 15 residues. The CDR3 coding sequence is TGTGCCAGCAGTGCCTGGACTAGCGGGAGTGATACGCAGTATTTT. Translated, it gives CASSAWTSGSDTQYF.

This rearrangement joins TRBV5-4 to TRBJ1-1, with TRBD1 matching 7 bases. The CDR3 extends over 15 amino acids. J lost 5 bases, V lost 0 bases, and 7 bases had no gene match. Germline V gene sequence: CDR1 SGHNT, CDR2 YYREEE (reference sequence). CDR3 nucleotides: TGTGCCAGCAGCTTGGACAGGGGCCGGGGGACTGAAGCTTTCTTT. Its protein is CASSLDRGRGTEAFF.

The CDR3 is CASSVDTATNEKLFF. Here the CDR3 DNA reads TGTGCCAGCAGCGTAGACACAGCAACTAATGAAAAACTGTTTTTT. V gene TRBV9 combines with J gene TRBJ1-4; D call uncertain. Trimming removed 0 bases at V and 0 bases at J, with 6 bases between. Germline V gene lookup returns CDR1 SGDLS and CDR2 YYNGEE. This CDR3 has 15 residues.

The rearrangement joins TRBV28 to TRBJ2-3; D ambiguous. V was pared by 6 bases and J by 2 bases, with 6 bases between. From germline, CDR1 is MDHEN and CDR2 SYDVKM. CDR3 length: 12 residues. CDR3 sequence reads: CASRGLTDTQYF. DNA of the CDR3: TGTGCCAGCAGGGGCCTCACAGATACGCAGTATTTT.

The CDR3 DNA is TGTGCCAGCAGCTCAGGAACCTCCTATAATTCACCCCTCCACTTT. It codes for CASSSGTSYNSPLHF. The V and J genes are TRBV7-6 and TRBJ1-6; D gene ambiguous. Germline CDR1 and CDR2: SGHVS and FNYEAQ. This CDR3 contains 15 residues. V lost 4 bases to trimming and J lost 0 bases, with 7 bases between them.

The chain couples TRBV6-6 to TRBJ1-2; D possibly corresponds to TRBD1 (6 bases). The CDR3 is 14 residues long. The V end was cut by 6 bases, the J end by 1 base, with 12 bases between. Germline V CDR1 and CDR2: MNHNY, SVGAGI (reference sequence). CDR3 DNA: TGTGCCAGCAGCTCCGGGACATATAACTATGGCTACACCTTC. Residues: CASSSGTYNYGYTF.

J is TRBJ2-7 and V is TRBV5-1; tentative D call: TRBD2 (5 bases). The CDR3 spans 14 residues. V dropped 4 bases and J dropped 7 bases, with 18 bases sitting between them. The germline CDR1 and CDR2 sequences are SGHRS and YFSETQ. The CDR3 sequence is CASSALTSTGEQYF. The CDR3 bases are TGCGCCAGCAGCGCACTAACCTCAACGGGGGAGCAGTACTTC.

The chain joins TRBV25-1 to TRBJ2-1; 12 bases are a match to TRBD2. CDR3 length: 16 residues. The germline gives CDR1 MGHDK, CDR2 SYGVNS. The trim removed 5 bases at V and 1 base at J, leaving 3 bases unmatched. The chain's CDR3 is CASSPLAGGSYNEQFF. The CDR3 DNA follows: TGTGCCAGCAGTCCCCTAGCGGGAGGGTCCTACAATGAGCAGTTCTTC. Full variable domain (remainder filled in from reference TRBV25-1 and TRBJ2-1): EADIYQTPRYLVIGTGKKITLECSQTMGHDKMYWYQQDPGMELHLIHYSYGVNSTEKGDLSSESTVSRIRTEHFPLTLESARPSHTSQYLCASSPLAGGSYNEQFFGPGTRLTVL.

The chain couples TRBV5-5 to TRBJ2-1, with 16 bases identical to TRBD2. Trimming took 3 bases from V and 7 from J; bases not matched to a gene: 1. The CDR3 has 15 residues. Germline assignment: CDR1 SGHKS and CDR2 YYEKEE (reference sequence). The CDR3 here is CASSWGLAGGNEQFF. The DNA of the CDR3 is TGTGCCAGCAGCTGGGGACTAGCGGGAGGGAATGAGCAGTTCTTC.

The chain uses TRBV2 and TRBJ2-3, with D perhaps TRBD2 (5 bases). The CDR3 is made up of 15 amino acids. The germline CDR1 and CDR2 sequences are SNHLY and FYNNEI. V was shortened by 0 bases and J by 6 bases, with 13 bases between the two germline ends. CDR3 coding DNA: TGTGCCAGCAGTGAAGCAGGGAGAGTTGCGGATACGCAGTATTTT. Protein product: CASSEAGRVADTQYF.

The V gene is TRBV7-2, the J gene TRBJ2-5; 13 positions agree with TRBD2. The J call may be incorrect, as the DNA end agrees better with TRBJ2-7. The CDR3 length is 15 residues. Per the germline V gene, CDR1 is SGHTA and CDR2 is FQGNSA. The CDR3 DNA reads as TGTGCCAGCAGCTTAGGACTAGCGGGAGGCTACGAGCAGTACTTC. The encoded protein is CASSLGLAGGYEQYF.

The chain joins TRBV28 to TRBJ2-3; TRBD2 is a possible D gene (6 bases). V dropped 6 bases and J dropped 3 bases, with 13 bases sitting between them. Germline V gene lookup returns CDR1 MDHEN and CDR2 SYDVKM. The CDR3 is 14 amino acids. The CDR3 DNA reads TGTGCCAGCAGCCCAGGCGGGGTGACAGATACGCAGTATTTT. This sequence encodes CASSPGGVTDTQYF.

V and J are TRBV10-3 and TRBJ2-7; tentatively, D is TRBD1 (6 bases). CDR3 length: 14 residues. Germline CDR1 ENHRY, CDR2 SYGVKD. Trimming cost V 10 bases and J 1 base, with 17 bases left between them. CDR3 residues: CATEAGDGSYEQYF. The CDR3 nucleotides read TGTGCCACGGAGGCAGGGGACGGTTCCTACGAGCAGTACTTC.

The chain recombines TRBV11-2 with TRBJ2-1, with 7 nucleotides matching TRBD1. Germline CDR1 SGHAT, CDR2 FQNNGV. After removal of 0 bases from V and 7 bases from J, the junction contained 15 bases not matched to a gene. The CDR3 has 18 amino acids. CDR3 sequence reads: CASSLDLVTRGIQNEQFF. The CDR3 region has the DNA TGTGCCAGCAGCTTAGATCTGGTTACCAGGGGGATTCAGAATGAGCAGTTCTTC.

The chain couples TRBV9 to TRBJ2-1, with 11 nucleotides matching TRBD2. Germline V gives CDR1 SGDLS, CDR2 YYNGEE. This CDR3 has 16 amino acids. V was pared by 0 bases and J by 4 bases, with 3 bases of the junction left unmatched. In DNA form, the CDR3 reads TGTGCCAGCAGCGTAGGGGGACTAGCGGTTTACAATGAGCAGTTCTTC. Encoded protein: CASSVGGLAVYNEQFF.

This chain joins TRBV5-4 and TRBJ2-3, with a weak D call TRBD2 (5 bases). Germline V CDR1 and CDR2: SGHNT, YYREEE (reference sequence). This CDR3 contains 14 residues. V was cut by 5 bases and J by 0 bases, with 10 bases left in between. The CDR3, as DNA: TGTGCCAGCAGTTCGGACTGGAGCACAGATACGCAGTATTTT. Amino acid sequence: CASSSDWSTDTQYF.

DNA of the CDR3: TGTGCCAGTAGTATTGGTCCAGGGAAGGGCGACACCGGGGAGCTGTTTTTT. This sequence encodes CASSIGPGKGDTGELFF. The chain carries TRBV19 and TRBJ2-2; D is perhaps TRBD1 (5 bases). Germline CDR1 LNHDA, CDR2 SQIVND (reference sequence). The germline V and J ends were trimmed by 3 bases and 3 bases, with 17 bases remaining between them. CDR3 size: 17 residues.

Here the CDR3 DNA reads TGTGCCAGCCTCTCTAACTATGGCTACACCTTC. This sequence encodes CASLSNYGYTF. The rearrangement uses TRBV28 and TRBJ1-2; D ambiguous. V was cut by 8 bases and J by 0 bases, with 4 bases left in between. Germline CDR1 MDHEN, CDR2 SYDVKM. This CDR3 region has 11 residues.

Here the CDR3 reads CASSLLLPGQGPQETQYF. The CDR3 nucleotides are TGTGCCAGCAGTTTACTACTCCCGGGACAGGGGCCTCAAGAGACCCAGTACTTC. The rearrangement joins TRBV28 to TRBJ2-5; 10 nucleotides agree with TRBD1. Germline V gives CDR1 MDHEN, CDR2 SYDVKM. The junction had 11 bases not matched to a gene; V was cut back by 2 bases and J by 2 bases. The CDR3 is 18 amino acids.

This rearrangement joins TRBV13 to TRBJ2-7; TRBD2 aligns across 7 bases. The V gene's germline CDR1 is PRHDT and CDR2 FYEKMQ (reference sequence). The CDR3 is 17 amino acids. Germline trimming cut 0 bases from V and 0 bases from J; bases unmatched to any gene: 8. The CDR3 region has the DNA TGTGCCAGCAGCTTAGGCCTTTCTACTAGCGCCTCCTACGAGCAGTACTTC. This translates into CASSLGLSTSASYEQYF.

The CDR3 bases are TGTGCCAGCAGTTACGTCGGGACTAGCGGTGAGCAGTTCTTC. Protein product: CASSYVGTSGEQFF. The chain joins TRBV6-6 to TRBJ2-1, with TRBD2 matching over 11 bases. With 2 bases clipped from V and 9 bases from J, the junction kept 3 bases outside the gene matches. Germline CDR1 MNHNY, CDR2 SVGAGI (reference sequence). This CDR3 has 14 residues.

The chain couples TRBV27 to TRBJ2-3; D is undetermined. Trimming shortened V by 3 bases and J by 2 bases, and 12 bases separated the two germline ends. The germline V gene has CDR1 MNHEY and CDR2 SMNVEV (reference sequence). The CDR3 runs to 15 residues. Here the CDR3 DNA reads TGTGCCAGCAGTTTCAAAGCGACTTACACAGATACGCAGTATTTT. Its translation is CASSFKATYTDTQYF.